One and the same sample provided the 20 T cell receptor beta chains below, sequenced in a study of T cell responses to AZD1222 COVID-19 vaccine. The table came from immunoSEQ multiplex PCR; TCRdb's copy has only in-frame clones and leaves some out. The profile shows around 80,000 clones, 83% of them singletons. The source was peripheral blood, collected 28 days after the second AZD1222 dose. These receptors all come from an adult who received the AZD1222 COVID-19 vaccine.

This chain uses TRBV12-3 or TRBV12-4 with TRBJ1-1, with a weak D call TRBD1 (5 bases). The V end lost 1 base, the J end lost 6 bases, and 6 bases lay between the germline ends. The CDR3 sequence is 12 residues long. The CDR3 bases are TGTGCCAGCAGTTTAGTACAGGCTGAAGCTTTCTTT. Protein sequence: CASSLVQAEAFF.

This sequence joins TRBV7-8 and TRBJ1-3; possibly TRBD1 for D (5 bases). Germline CDR1 is SGHVS and CDR2 is FQNEAQ. The CDR3 extends over 15 amino acids. Trimming took off 5 bases at V and 0 bases at J, with 11 bases between the two ends. As DNA, the CDR3 is TGTGCCAGCAGCCGAGACAGCACCTCTGGAAACACCATATATTTT. Protein sequence: CASSRDSTSGNTIYF. The full variable domain, rest sourced from reference TRBV7-8 and TRBJ1-3, is GAGVSQSPRYKVAKRGQDVALRCDPISGHVSLFWYQQALGQGPEFLTYFQNEAQLDKSGLPSDRFFAERPEGSVSTLKIQRTQQEDSAVYLCASSRDSTSGNTIYFGEGSWLTVV.

This clone has a handful of counts. J is TRBJ1-2 and V is TRBV28; D remains ambiguous. V was trimmed by 6 bases and J by 4 bases, leaving 12 bases between them. CDR1 is MDHEN, CDR2 SYDVKM, per germline. The CDR3 is 13 amino acids. In DNA, the CDR3 is TGTGCCAGCAGCCTATCAGCGATCTATGGCTACACCTTC. It is translated as CASSLSAIYGYTF.

The chain couples TRBV27 to TRBJ1-5; D is possibly TRBD1 (6 bases). Germline V gene sequence: CDR1 MNHEY, CDR2 SMNVEV (reference sequence). V lost 3 bases and J lost 5, with 11 bases in between. The CDR3 totals 14 residues. CDR3 residues: CASSFRGGHQPQHF. DNA for the CDR3: TGTGCCAGCAGTTTCAGGGGTGGCCATCAGCCCCAGCATTTT.

The J gene is TRBJ1-4, the V gene TRBV4-1; maybe TRBD1 (5 bases). Germline CDR1 and CDR2: MGHRA and YSYEKL. The V gene lost 4 bases and the J gene lost 8 bases, with 11 bases spanning the gap. This CDR3 has 13 amino acids. CDR3 sequence: CASSPRGAEKLFF. For the CDR3, the DNA is TGCGCCAGCAGCCCCCGTGGGGCGGAAAAACTGTTTTTT.

This chain uses TRBV5-5 with TRBJ1-1; D remains ambiguous. Germline CDR1 and CDR2: SGHKS and YYEKEE (reference sequence). Trimming removed 0 bases from V and 2 bases from J, with 11 bases in between. The CDR3 is 15 residues long. CDR3 bases: TGTGCCAGCAGCTTGGCTCGGCCGGATAACACTGAAGCTTTCTTT. This translates into CASSLARPDNTEAFF.

The chain carries TRBV2 and TRBJ1-2, with D perhaps TRBD1 (6 bases). The CDR3 spans 13 residues. Germline V gene sequence: CDR1 SNHLY, CDR2 FYNNEI. The V gene lost 7 bases and the J gene lost 8 bases, with 17 bases spanning the gap. CDR3 DNA: TGTGCCAGCAACCTACGGGACACACTCGGCTACACCTTC. Translated, it gives CASNLRDTLGYTF. Using reference TRBV2 and TRBJ1-2 for the parts outside the CDR3, the full variable domain is EPEVTQTPSHQVTQMGQEVILRCVPISNHLYFYWYRQILGQKVEFLVSFYNNEISEKSEIFDDQFSVERPDGSNFTLKIRSTKLEDSAMYFCASNLRDTLGYTFGSGTRLTVV.

The genes are TRBV5-1 and TRBJ2-3; 7 positions agree with TRBD1. This CDR3 has 15 amino acids. Unmatched junction bases numbered 9, after V lost 5 bases and J lost 3 bases. Germline assignment: CDR1 SGHRS and CDR2 YFSETQ. The CDR3 DNA reads as TGCGCCAGCAGGTCCACAGGGGCCGCGACAGATACGCAGTATTTT. Translation gives CASRSTGAATDTQYF.

CDR3 protein: CAWRATSYEQYF. As DNA, the CDR3 is TGTGCCTGGAGAGCTACAAGCTACGAGCAGTACTTC. The chain joins TRBV30 to TRBJ2-7; D is unresolved. CDR3 size: 12 residues. Germline V gives CDR1 GTSNPN, CDR2 SVGIG (reference sequence). V was shortened by 3 bases and J by 3 bases, with 9 bases between the two germline ends.

The chain joins TRBV5-6 to TRBJ1-3; the D gene is possibly TRBD1 (6 bases). CDR3 length: 17 residues. Deletions cut 0 bases from V and 1 base from J, with 14 bases between. Germline V CDR1 and CDR2: SGHDT, YYEEEE. CDR3 region: CASSLAKTGYSGNTIYF. The CDR3 DNA is TGTGCCAGCAGCTTGGCCAAGACAGGCTATTCTGGAAACACCATATATTTT.

This clone was detected ten times or more. The chain couples TRBV7-6 to TRBJ2-3, with a possible D match to TRBD2 (6 bases). The CDR3 has 16 amino acids. Germline V gene data show CDR1 as SGHVS and CDR2 as FNYEAQ. V was pared by 5 bases and J by 4 bases, with 19 bases between. CDR3 region: CASSPVGGVGSDTQYF. CDR3 nucleotide sequence: TGTGCCAGCAGCCCGGTAGGAGGGGTAGGTTCAGATACGCAGTATTTT.

This clone came up a few times. The rearrangement uses TRBV27 and TRBJ1-4; 8 bases are shared with TRBD1. Germline V gives CDR1 MNHEY, CDR2 SMNVEV (reference sequence). Trimming cost V 8 bases and J 8 bases; bases outside gene matches: 16. This CDR3 comprises 16 residues. DNA for the CDR3: TGTGCCAGCGGATCAAGGACAGGGACGGGTCGGGAAAAACTGTTTTTT. It translates to CASGSRTGTGREKLFF. Drawing the rest from reference TRBV27 and TRBJ1-4, the complete variable domain is EAQVTQNPRYLITVTGKKLTVTCSQNMNHEYMSWYRQDPGLGLRQIYYSMNVEVTDKGDVPEGYKVSRKEKRNFPLILESPSPNQTSLYFCASGSRTGTGREKLFFGSGTQLSVL.

The V gene is TRBV6-5, the J gene TRBJ1-1, with D possibly TRBD1 on 6 matching bases. Germline lookup yields CDR1 MNHEY and CDR2 SVGAGI. The CDR3 extends over 11 amino acids. Trimming took off 4 bases at V and 11 bases at J, with 11 bases between the two ends. The CDR3 protein is CASSSLTGAFF. The DNA for the CDR3 is TGTGCCAGCAGTTCCCTGACAGGCGCTTTCTTT.

The genes are TRBV7-9 and TRBJ1-2; 10 bases align to TRBD1. The V gene end was trimmed by 4 bases and the J gene end by 6 bases; junction bases not matched to a gene: 8. The CDR3 is made up of 15 amino acids. CDR1 is SEHNR and CDR2 is FQNEAQ in the germline V gene (reference sequence). The CDR3 DNA sequence: TGTGCCAGCAGCTCCGGAGGGACAGGGGACGATGGCTACACCTTC. Its translation: CASSSGGTGDDGYTF.

For this clone: Additional DNA sequences in this sample encode the identical CDR3. The chain joins TRBV28 to TRBJ2-7; the D is unclear. V was trimmed by 2 bases and J by 0 bases, leaving 8 bases between them. The CDR3 sequence is 14 residues long. Germline assignment: CDR1 MDHEN and CDR2 SYDVKM. This CDR3 reads CASSLGVLSYEQYF. The CDR3 nucleotides are TGTGCCAGCAGTTTAGGGGTCCTCTCCTACGAGCAGTACTTC.

The V gene is TRBV6-2 or TRBV6-3, the J gene TRBJ2-3, with 11 bases aligning to TRBD1. Germline CDR1 is MNHEY and CDR2 is SVGEGT. The J segment lost 2 bases and the V segment lost 4 bases, leaving 5 bases of the junction unmatched. The CDR3 contains 16 residues. CDR3 coding DNA: TGTGCCAGCAGTTCGGGACAGGGGGGAATCACAGATACGCAGTATTTT. Protein: CASSSGQGGITDTQYF.

This chain joins TRBV9 and TRBJ2-5, with a tentative D call TRBD1 (5 bases). The V end lost 0 bases, the J end lost 6 bases, and 12 bases lay between the germline ends. This CDR3 comprises 14 residues. CDR1 SGDLS and CDR2 YYNGEE come from the germline V gene. The CDR3 region is CASSVGAGWQTQYF. The CDR3 nucleotides read TGTGCCAGCAGCGTAGGAGCAGGGTGGCAGACCCAGTACTTC.

This sequence joins TRBV10-3 and TRBJ2-2; TRBD1 is a possible D gene (5 bases). The germline V gene encodes CDR1 ENHRY and CDR2 SYGVKD. V was pared by 6 bases and J by 1 base, with 6 bases between. This CDR3 is 13 amino acids long. The CDR3 region has the DNA TGTGCCATCAGCAGGGAGAACACCGGGGAGCTGTTTTTT. Residues: CAISRENTGELFF.

The chain links TRBV7-2 to TRBJ2-2; 9 bases fit TRBD1. Per the germline V gene, CDR1 is SGHTA and CDR2 is FQGNSA. V gave up 5 bases and J gave up 4 bases; unmatched junction bases: 5. The length of the CDR3 is 15 residues. Written as DNA, the CDR3 is TGTGCCAGCAGCGGGACAGGGCAGGGCACCGGGGAGCTGTTTTTT. This sequence encodes CASSGTGQGTGELFF.

The rearrangement uses TRBV5-5 and TRBJ2-1; possibly TRBD1 for D (5 bases). The CDR3 covers 17 residues. Looked up from germline, CDR1 is SGHKS and CDR2 is YYEKEE (reference sequence). The V and J ends lost 1 base and 3 bases respectively, with 17 bases between them. The CDR3 coding sequence is TGTGCCAGCAGCTTGACTGGAACGACCGACAGCTACAATGAGCAGTTCTTC. This codes for CASSLTGTTDSYNEQFF.